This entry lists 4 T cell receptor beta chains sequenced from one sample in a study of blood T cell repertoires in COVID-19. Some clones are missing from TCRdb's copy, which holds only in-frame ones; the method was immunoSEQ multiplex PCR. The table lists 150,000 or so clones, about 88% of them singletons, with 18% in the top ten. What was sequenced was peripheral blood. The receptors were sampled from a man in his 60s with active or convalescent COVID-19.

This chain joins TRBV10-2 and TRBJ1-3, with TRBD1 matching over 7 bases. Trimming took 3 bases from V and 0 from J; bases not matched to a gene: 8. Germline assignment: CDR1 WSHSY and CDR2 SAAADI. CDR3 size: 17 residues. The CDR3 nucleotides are TGCGCCAGCAGTGACGCCGGACAGGCGAGCTCTGGAAACACCATATATTTT. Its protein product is CASSDAGQASSGNTIYF.

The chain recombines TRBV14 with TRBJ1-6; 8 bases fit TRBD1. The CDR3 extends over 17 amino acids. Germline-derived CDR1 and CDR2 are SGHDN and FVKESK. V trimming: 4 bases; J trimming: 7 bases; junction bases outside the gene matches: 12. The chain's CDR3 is CASSPGQGGIFNSPLHF. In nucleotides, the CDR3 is TGTGCCAGCAGCCCAGGACAGGGAGGTATTTTCAATTCACCCCTCCACTTT. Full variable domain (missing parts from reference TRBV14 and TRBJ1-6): EAGVTQFPSHSVIEKGQTVTLRCDPISGHDNLYWYRRVMGKEIKFLLHFVKESKQDESGMPNNRFLAERTGGTYSTLKVQPAELEDSGVYFCASSPGQGGIFNSPLHFGNGTRLTVT.

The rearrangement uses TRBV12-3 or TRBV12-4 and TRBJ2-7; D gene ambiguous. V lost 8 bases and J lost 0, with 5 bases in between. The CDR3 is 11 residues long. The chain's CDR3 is CASGSSYEQYF. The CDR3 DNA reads TGTGCCAGCGGTAGCTCCTACGAGCAGTACTTC.

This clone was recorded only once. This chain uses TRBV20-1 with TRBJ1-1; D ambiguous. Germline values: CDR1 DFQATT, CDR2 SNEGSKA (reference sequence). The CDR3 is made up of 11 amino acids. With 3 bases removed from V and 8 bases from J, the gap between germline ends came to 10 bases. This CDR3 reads CSASMQWEAFF. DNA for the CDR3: TGCAGTGCTAGCATGCAGTGGGAAGCTTTCTTT.